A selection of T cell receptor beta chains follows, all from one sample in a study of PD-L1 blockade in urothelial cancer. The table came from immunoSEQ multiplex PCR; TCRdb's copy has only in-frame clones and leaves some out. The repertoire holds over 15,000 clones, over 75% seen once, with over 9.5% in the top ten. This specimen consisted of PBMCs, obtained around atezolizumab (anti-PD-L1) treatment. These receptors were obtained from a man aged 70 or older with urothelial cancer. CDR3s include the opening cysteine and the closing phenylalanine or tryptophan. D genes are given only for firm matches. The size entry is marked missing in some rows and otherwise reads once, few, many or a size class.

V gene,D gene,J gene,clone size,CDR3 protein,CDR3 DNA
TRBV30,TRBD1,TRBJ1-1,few,CAWSAGQYNTEAFF,TGTGCCTGGAGTGCGGGACAGTATAACACTGAAGCTTTCTTT
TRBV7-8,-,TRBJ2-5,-,CASSVLPGHGKETQYF,TGTGCCAGCAGCGTCCTTCCGGGACACGGAAAGGAGACCCAGTACTTC
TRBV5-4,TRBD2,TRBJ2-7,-,CASSQGLVGEQYF,TGTGCCAGCAGCCAGGGACTAGTGGGTGAGCAGTACTTC
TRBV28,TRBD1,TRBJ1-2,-,CASSLGDPGQVYGYTF,TGTGCCAGCAGTTTAGGGGACCCGGGACAGGTTTATGGCTACACCTTC
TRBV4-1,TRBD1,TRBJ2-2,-,CASRSPGQTNTGELFF,TGCGCCAGCAGGAGTCCGGGACAGACTAACACCGGGGAGCTGTTTTTT
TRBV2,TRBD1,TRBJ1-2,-,CASIGTGVVYGYTF,TGTGCCAGCATTGGGACAGGGGTGGTCTATGGCTACACCTTC
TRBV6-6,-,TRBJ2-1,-,CASSYGSDEQFF,TGTGCCAGCAGTTACGGTTCGGATGAGCAGTTCTTC
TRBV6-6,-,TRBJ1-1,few,CASSYSSTEAFF,TGTGCCAGCAGTTACTCGTCGACTGAAGCTTTCTTT
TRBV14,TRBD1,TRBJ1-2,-,CASARDRGYGYTF,TGTGCCAGCGCCAGGGACAGGGGCTATGGCTACACCTTC
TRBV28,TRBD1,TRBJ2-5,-,CASSDPGQYQETQYF,TGTGCCAGCAGTGACCCGGGACAGTATCAAGAGACCCAGTACTTC
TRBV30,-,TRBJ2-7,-,CAWSVQGYEQYF,TGTGCCTGGAGTGTACAGGGTTACGAGCAGTACTTC
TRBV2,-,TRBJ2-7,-,CASSDTGIRSYEQYF,TGTGCCAGCAGTGATACGGGGATTCGATCCTACGAGCAGTACTTC
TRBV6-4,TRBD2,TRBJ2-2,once,CASSPSGGVVGELFF,TGTGCCAGCAGTCCTAGCGGGGGGGTCGTCGGGGAGCTGTTTTTT
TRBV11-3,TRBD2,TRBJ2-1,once,CASSSGTSRENEQFF,TGTGCCAGCAGCTCCGGGACTAGCAGAGAGAATGAGCAGTTCTTC
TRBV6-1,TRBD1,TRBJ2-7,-,CASSDQTGWIYEQYF,TGTGCCAGCAGCGACCAGACAGGGTGGATTTACGAGCAGTACTTC
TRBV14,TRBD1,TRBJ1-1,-,CASSLHRGGAEAFF,TGTGCCAGCAGCCTACACAGGGGTGGCGCTGAAGCTTTCTTT
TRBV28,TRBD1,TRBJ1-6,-,CASRLETGGSYNSPLHF,TGTGCCAGCAGACTGGAGACAGGGGGCTCCTATAATTCACCCCTCCACTTT
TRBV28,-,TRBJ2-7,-,CASSFGYEQYF,TGTGCCAGCAGTTTCGGTTACGAGCAGTACTTC
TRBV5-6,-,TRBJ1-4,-,CASSPWRGGINEKLFF,TGTGCCAGCAGCCCCTGGCGGGGGGGGATAAATGAAAAACTGTTTTTT
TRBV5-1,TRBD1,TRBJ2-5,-,CASSFRQGLGETQYF,TGCGCCAGCAGCTTTAGACAGGGGCTTGGAGAGACCCAGTACTTC
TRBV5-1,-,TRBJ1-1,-,CASSAQAGGNTEAFF,TGCGCCAGCAGCGCCCAAGCCGGGGGGAACACTGAAGCTTTCTTT
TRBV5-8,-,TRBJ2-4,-,CASSLAGTKNIQYF,TGTGCCAGCAGTTTGGCAGGTACCAAAAACATTCAGTACTTC
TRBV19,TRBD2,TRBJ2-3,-,CASSWTSGGADTQYF,TGTGCCAGTAGCTGGACTAGCGGGGGTGCAGATACGCAGTATTTT
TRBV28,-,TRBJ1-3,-,CASSLPGSGNTIYF,TGTGCCAGCAGTTTACCAGGGTCTGGAAACACCATATATTTT
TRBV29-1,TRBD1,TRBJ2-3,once,CSVKHLLTGRLTDTQYF,TGCAGCGTCAAACACCTTCTGACAGGGCGGTTAACAGATACGCAGTATTTT
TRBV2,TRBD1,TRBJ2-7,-,CASRTGTLGEQYF,TGTGCCAGCAGGACAGGGACCCTTGGGGAGCAGTACTTC
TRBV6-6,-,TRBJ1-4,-,CASSWTEEGKLFF,TGTGCCAGCAGTTGGACGGAAGAGGGAAAACTGTTTTTT
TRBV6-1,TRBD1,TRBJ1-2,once,CASSSRQGDTYGYTF,TGTGCCAGCAGCAGCCGACAGGGTGATACCTATGGCTACACCTTC
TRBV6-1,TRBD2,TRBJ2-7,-,CASNERGRHYEQYF,TGTGCCAGCAACGAGCGGGGGAGACACTACGAGCAGTACTTC
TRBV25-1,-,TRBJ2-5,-,CASSDAYRGETQYF,TGTGCCAGCAGTGATGCCTATAGAGGGGAGACCCAGTACTTC
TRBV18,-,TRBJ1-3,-,CASSPAGAGNTIYF,TGTGCCAGCTCACCAGCAGGGGCTGGAAACACCATATATTTT
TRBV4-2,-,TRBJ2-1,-,CASSQDGSGSYNEQFF,TGTGCCAGCAGCCAAGATGGTAGCGGTTCCTACAATGAGCAGTTCTTC
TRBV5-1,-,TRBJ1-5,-,CASSTLGQENQPQHF,TGCGCCAGCAGCACCCTGGGGCAGGAGAATCAGCCCCAGCATTTT
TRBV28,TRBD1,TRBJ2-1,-,CASRGDRGYEQFF,TGTGCCAGCAGAGGGGACAGGGGGTATGAGCAGTTCTTC
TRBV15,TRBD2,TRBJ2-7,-,CATSRDRVAGVTYEQYF,TGTGCCACCAGCAGAGATAGAGTAGCGGGGGTAACCTACGAGCAGTACTTC
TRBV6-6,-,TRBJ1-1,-,CASTPPGNTEAFF,TGTGCCAGCACCCCACCCGGGAACACTGAAGCTTTCTTT
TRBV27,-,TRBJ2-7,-,CASSSTGKEYEQYF,TGTGCCAGCAGTTCCACCGGGAAGGAGTACGAGCAGTACTTC
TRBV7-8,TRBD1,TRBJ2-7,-,CASSPAPGQGYEQYF,TGTGCCAGCAGCCCAGCCCCGGGACAGGGCTACGAGCAGTACTTC
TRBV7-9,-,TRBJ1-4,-,CASSSGQTNEKLFF,TGTGCCAGCAGCTCGGGACAAACTAATGAAAAACTGTTTTTT
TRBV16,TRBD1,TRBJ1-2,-,CASSQSRLQGGTYGYTF,TGTGCCAGCAGCCAATCTCGCCTGCAAGGGGGCACCTATGGCTACACCTTC
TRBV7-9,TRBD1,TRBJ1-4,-,CASSWETGINEKLFF,TGTGCCAGCAGCTGGGAGACAGGGATTAATGAAAAACTGTTTTTT
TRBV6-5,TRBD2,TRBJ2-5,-,CASSHLAGGSAQYF,TGTGCCAGCAGCCATCTAGCGGGGGGGTCGGCCCAGTACTTC
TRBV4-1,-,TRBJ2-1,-,CASSQSFSYNEQFF,TGCGCCAGCAGCCAATCGTTCAGTTACAATGAGCAGTTCTTC
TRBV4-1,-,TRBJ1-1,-,CASSTSADTEAFF,TGCGCCAGCAGCACCTCAGCGGACACTGAAGCTTTCTTT
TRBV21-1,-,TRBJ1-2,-,CASSKEAGVRSGYTF,TGTGCCAGCAGCAAAGAGGCGGGGGTCCGATCGGGCTACACCTTC
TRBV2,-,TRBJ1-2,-,CASSGTRVDGYTF,TGTGCCAGCAGCGGGACAAGGGTCGATGGCTACACCTTC
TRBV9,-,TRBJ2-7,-,CASSSPGRLGVYEQYF,TGTGCCAGCAGCTCTCCAGGGCGGCTAGGAGTCTACGAGCAGTACTTC
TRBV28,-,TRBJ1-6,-,CASTTLGSSYNSPLHF,TGTGCCAGCACGACTCTGGGGAGCTCCTATAATTCACCCCTCCACTTT
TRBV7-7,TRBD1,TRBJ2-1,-,CASGTGGRNEQFF,TGTGCCAGCGGGACAGGGGGGCGCAATGAGCAGTTCTTC
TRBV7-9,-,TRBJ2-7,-,CASSLGLSSYEQYF,TGTGCCAGCAGCTTGGGCCTCAGCTCCTACGAGCAGTACTTC
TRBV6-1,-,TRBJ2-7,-,CASSDGLGASEQYF,TGTGCCAGCAGTGACGGTCTGGGGGCCAGCGAGCAGTACTTC
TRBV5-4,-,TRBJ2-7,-,CASSLDSSVYEQYF,TGTGCCAGCAGCTTGGATTCTAGCGTCTACGAGCAGTACTTC
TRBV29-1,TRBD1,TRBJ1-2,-,CSVPGTGLTF,TGCAGCGTTCCTGGGACAGGACTCACCTTC
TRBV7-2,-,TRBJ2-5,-,CASSSLTKETQYF,TGTGCCAGCAGCTCCCTGACTAAAGAGACCCAGTACTTC
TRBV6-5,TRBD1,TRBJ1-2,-,CASSYVFRGEGYTF,TGTGCCAGCAGTTATGTTTTCAGGGGGGAGGGCTACACCTTC
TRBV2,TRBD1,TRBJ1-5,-,CASSPGQGRRQPQHF,TGTGCCAGCAGTCCGGGACAGGGGAGAAGACAGCCCCAGCATTTT
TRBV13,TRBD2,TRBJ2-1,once,CASSSTAGGINEQFF,TGTGCCAGCAGCTCCACCGCGGGGGGGATTAATGAGCAGTTCTTC
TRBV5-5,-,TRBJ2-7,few,CASSLLETSYEQYF,TGTGCCAGCAGCTTGCTGGAGACCTCCTACGAGCAGTACTTC
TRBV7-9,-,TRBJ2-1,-,CASSLVLGVYNEQFF,TGTGCCAGCAGCTTAGTATTAGGGGTCTACAATGAGCAGTTCTTC
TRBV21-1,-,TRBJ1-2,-,CASSKYATGIKNYGYTF,TGTGCCAGCAGCAAATACGCGACAGGGATAAAAAACTATGGCTACACCTTC